These 18 T cell receptor beta chains came from one sample sequenced in a study of T cell responses to AZD1222 COVID-19 vaccine. The repertoire was sequenced with immunoSEQ multiplex PCR; TCRdb's copy has only in-frame clones and lacks some. The sample lists roughly 130,000 clones, over 90% occurring once. Material: peripheral blood, obtained on day 0 of AZD1222 vaccination. The receptors come from an adult in good health.

The chain links TRBV5-1 to TRBJ2-5, with D perhaps matching TRBD2 (5 bases). The V gene's germline CDR1 is SGHRS and CDR2 YFSETQ. The CDR3 runs 13 residues. V was pared by 7 bases and J by 1 base, with 11 bases between. CDR3 amino acids: CASATGVQETQYF. DNA for the CDR3: TGCGCCAGCGCCACCGGGGTCCAAGAGACCCAGTACTTC.

The V and J genes are TRBV9 and TRBJ1-2; D may be TRBD1 (6 bases). V was cut by 4 bases and J by 2 bases, with 21 bases left in between. This CDR3 has 17 residues. The germline CDR1 and CDR2 sequences are SGDLS and YYNGEE. This CDR3 reads CASSITLQQGGNYGYTF. The CDR3 coding sequence is TGTGCCAGCAGCATAACCTTACAACAGGGTGGCAACTATGGCTACACCTTC.

This chain joins TRBV20-1 and TRBJ2-7; no clear D gene. This CDR3 spans 11 amino acids. Germline V gene sequence: CDR1 DFQATT, CDR2 SNEGSKA (reference sequence). Trimming took 3 bases from V and 3 from J, leaving 6 bases between them. The DNA for the CDR3 is TGCAGTGCTAGGGAAAACTACGAGCAGTACTTC. Translating it yields CSARENYEQYF.

V is TRBV5-4 and J is TRBJ2-1, with 13 bases identical to TRBD2. The CDR3 totals 15 residues. Losses at the gene ends were 3 bases for V and 7 bases for J; bases not matched to a gene: 4. In germline, CDR1 is SGHNT, CDR2 YYREEE (reference sequence). CDR3 DNA sequence: TGTGCCAGCAGCTCAGGACTAGCGGGAGATAATGAGCAGTTCTTC. Residues: CASSSGLAGDNEQFF.

This chain joins TRBV5-1 and TRBJ2-3; tentative D call: TRBD2 (5 bases). Germline V CDR1 and CDR2: SGHRS, YFSETQ. V shed 0 bases and J shed 6 bases, with 8 bases lying between them. The CDR3 consists of 13 residues. The CDR3: CASSLERGDTQYF. DNA for the CDR3: TGCGCCAGCAGCTTGGAGCGCGGGGATACGCAGTATTTT.

This rearrangement joins TRBV4-3 to TRBJ2-7, with 8 bases fitting TRBD1. The CDR3 length is 16 residues. Germline V gene sequence: CDR1 LGHNA, CDR2 YSLEER. The trim removed 1 base at V and 2 bases at J, leaving 7 bases unmatched. The CDR3 nucleotides read TGCGCCAGCAGCCAAGGACGGGCAGGGGGCACCTACGAGCAGTACTTC. As protein: CASSQGRAGGTYEQYF.

The genes are TRBV5-4 and TRBJ1-1; possible D gene TRBD1, 6 bases. This CDR3 spans 13 amino acids. From germline, CDR1 is SGHNT and CDR2 YYREEE (reference sequence). With 5 bases removed from V and 1 base from J, the gap between germline ends came to 9 bases. The DNA for the CDR3 is TGTGCCAGCAGATCGGACAGGAACACTGAAGCTTTCTTT. It is translated as CASRSDRNTEAFF.

This clone was picked up one time. V is TRBV13 and J is TRBJ1-5; no definite D call. In germline, CDR1 is PRHDT, CDR2 FYEKMQ (reference sequence). The CDR3 consists of 13 residues. Trimming removed 3 bases from V and 6 bases from J, with 9 bases in between. The CDR3 spells CASSLGEGQPQHF. The CDR3, as DNA: TGTGCCAGCAGCTTGGGAGAGGGTCAGCCCCAGCATTTT.

The V call is TRBV10-3, the J call TRBJ2-1, with 8 nucleotides matching TRBD2. The J segment lost 15 bases and the V segment lost 2 bases, leaving 15 bases of the junction unmatched. Germline CDR1 and CDR2: ENHRY and SYGVKD. This CDR3 is 15 amino acids long. This CDR3 is CAISETLGLAGLGFF. In DNA, the CDR3 is TGTGCCATCAGTGAGACGTTGGGGCTAGCGGGTCTCGGGTTCTTC.

The V call is TRBV29-1, the J call TRBJ2-1; a possible D gene is TRBD2 (6 bases). V lost 3 bases, J lost 1 base, and 16 bases lay in between. This CDR3 comprises 16 residues. Germline V CDR1 and CDR2: SQVTM, ANQGSEA. The CDR3 here is CSVELPGTGSYNEQFF. The DNA of the CDR3 is TGCAGCGTTGAGTTGCCGGGGACTGGTTCCTACAATGAGCAGTTCTTC.

This rearrangement joins TRBV28 to TRBJ1-4, with 7 bases identical to TRBD1. CDR1 and CDR2 (germline): MDHEN, SYDVKM. After removal of 6 bases from V and 7 bases from J, the junction contained 5 bases not matched to a gene. The CDR3 has 13 amino acids. The CDR3 bases are TGTGCCAGCAGAGTACAGGGGAGTGAAAAACTGTTTTTT. This translates into CASRVQGSEKLFF.

DNA for the CDR3: TGTGCCAGCAGCCGGTTAGGGACCAACACCGGGGAGCTGTTTTTT. Residues: CASSRLGTNTGELFF. The chain carries TRBV27 and TRBJ2-2, with D perhaps matching TRBD1 or TRBD2 (5 bases each). CDR3 length: 15 amino acids. The germline V gene encodes CDR1 MNHEY and CDR2 SMNVEV (reference sequence). V lost 6 bases and J 2 bases, leaving 13 bases between the germline ends.

The chain recombines TRBV7-9 with TRBJ2-1; D remains ambiguous. Deletions cut 2 bases from V and 9 bases from J, with 11 bases between. Germline values: CDR1 SEHNR, CDR2 FQNEAQ (reference sequence). The CDR3 has 13 residues. The chain's CDR3 is CASSLTSSGEQFF. In nucleotides, the CDR3 is TGTGCCAGCAGCTTAACGAGTTCCGGTGAGCAGTTCTTC. The complete variable domain, with remaining parts taken from reference TRBV7-9 and TRBJ2-1, reads DTGVSQNPRHKITKRGQNVTFRCDPISEHNRLYWYRQTLGQGPEFLTYFQNEAQLEKSRLLSDRFSAERPKGSFSTLEIQRTEQGDSAMYLCASSLTSSGEQFFGPGTRLTVL.

The chain couples TRBV2 to TRBJ1-3; possibly TRBD1 for D (5 bases). The length of the CDR3 is 13 residues. Between the trimmed V and J ends, which lost 6 bases and 0 bases, there was a span of 6 bases. Germline V gene sequence: CDR1 SNHLY, CDR2 FYNNEI. The CDR3 is CASRGTSGNTIYF. The CDR3 nucleotides are TGTGCCAGCAGAGGGACCTCTGGAAACACCATATATTTT.

The V gene is TRBV2, the J gene TRBJ1-3; D gene ambiguous. The CDR3 has 10 amino acids. The ends were cut back, 7 bases at V and 5 bases at J, with 3 bases in the middle. Germline CDR1 SNHLY, CDR2 FYNNEI. CDR3 nucleotide sequence: TGTGCCAGCATGAGAAACACCATATATTTT. Amino acids: CASMRNTIYF.

The chain uses TRBV27 and TRBJ1-2, with a weak D call TRBD1 (6 bases). The CDR3 is 13 amino acids. CDR1 is MNHEY and CDR2 is SMNVEV in the germline V gene (reference sequence). V lost 3 bases to trimming and J lost 5 bases, with 10 bases between them. The chain's CDR3 is CASSFDRKYGYTF. DNA for the CDR3: TGTGCCAGCAGTTTCGACAGGAAATATGGCTACACCTTC.

This chain connects TRBV4-1 to TRBJ1-1, with D unresolved. The CDR3 runs 12 residues. The germline gives CDR1 MGHRA, CDR2 YSYEKL. V lost 1 base to trimming and J lost 7 bases, with 7 bases between them. Here the CDR3 reads CASSQVLGEAFF. In DNA, the CDR3 is TGCGCCAGCAGCCAAGTACTGGGTGAAGCTTTCTTT.

The rearrangement uses TRBV28 and TRBJ2-7; TRBD1 might be the D (5 bases). Germline CDR1 is MDHEN and CDR2 is SYDVKM. The CDR3 length is 18 residues. V shed 2 bases and J shed 4 bases, with 24 bases lying between them. CDR3 nucleotide sequence: TGTGCCAGCAGTTTACCCCCTGGGCAGGGTACTCGAATTTACGAGCAGTACTTC. This codes for CASSLPPGQGTRIYEQYF. Full variable domain (rest looked up from reference TRBV28 and TRBJ2-7): DVKVTQSSRYLVKRTGEKVFLECVQDMDHENMFWYRQDPGLGLRLIYFSYDVKMKEKGDIPEGYSVSREKKERFSLILESASTNQTSMYLCASSLPPGQGTRIYEQYFGPGTRLTVT.